The clone carrying this T cell receptor (beta chain) was seen a few times. Its antigen is unknown. This specimen belongs to a study of T cell repertoires in cytomegalovirus infection. For the study at large: CMV epitopes, recently identified HLA-C-restricted and well-studied HLA-B-restricted, were used. Evidence of both CMV infection and a matching HLA type came from public TCR beta signatures.

Via MiXCR, TCRdb re-called the reads, giving one row per CDR3 protein. The sample holds 300,000 to 400,000 distinct CDR3 sequences, 20% to 25% seen once. Study-wide points: In two of eight donors, the top clonotype was HLA-C-restricted CMV-specific.

Germline loops: CDR1 KGHDR, CDR2 SFDVKD. This CDR3 region has 21 residues. V lost 5 bases and J lost 4; bases outside the gene matches: 23. The V call is TRBV24-1, the J call TRBJ2-1, with 9 nucleotides matching TRBD1. Sequenced here: cultured PBMCs, sampled from culture after CMV antigen stimulation. This receptor was obtained from a human donor in good health (CMV status not recorded). Some clones in this sample may be carry-over from other donors' samples. The DNA for the CDR3 is TGTGCCACCAGTGCCCCGGAGGGGACAGGGTCTTCGGAGGGCCGGTACAATGAGCAGTTCTTC. Translating it yields CATSAPEGTGSSEGRYNEQFF.